Below are 3 T cell receptor beta chains sequenced from a single sample in a study of blood T cell repertoires in COVID-19. Libraries were prepared by immunoSEQ multiplex PCR; TCRdb keeps only in-frame clonotypes and omits some of them. The table records 150,000 to 180,000 clones, 70% to 85% of them present only once. The sample was peripheral blood. The receptors stem from a man in his 60s with COVID-19, enrolled during active disease.

At least ten counts were recorded for this clone. The CDR3 bases are TGCGCCAGCAGGGGTATCGGCAGGGACACTGAAGCTTTCTTT. Translating it yields CASRGIGRDTEAFF. The V call is TRBV4-1, the J call TRBJ1-1; D may be TRBD1 (5 bases). Per germline, CDR1 MGHRA and CDR2 YSYEKL. V lost 6 bases and J lost 3, with 14 bases in between. The CDR3 is 14 residues long.

The chain is built from TRBV7-2 and TRBJ1-2, with a weak D call TRBD1 (5 bases). Between the trimmed V and J ends, which lost 0 bases and 4 bases, there was a span of 15 bases. Germline V gene lookup returns CDR1 SGHTA and CDR2 FQGNSA. This CDR3 region has 16 residues. CDR3 loop: CASSLAVPGISYGYTF. The CDR3 bases are TGTGCCAGCAGCTTAGCGGTACCAGGGATTTCCTATGGCTACACCTTC.

The chain joins TRBV4-3 to TRBJ1-4; the match to TRBD1 covers 9 bases. The CDR3 is 17 amino acids. With 4 bases clipped from V and 5 bases from J, the junction kept 11 bases outside the gene matches. The V gene's germline CDR1 is LGHNA and CDR2 YSLEER. The CDR3 bases are TGCGCCAGCAGCCCACCCGGGACAGGGAGGAAAAATGAAAAACTGTTTTTT. Its protein is CASSPPGTGRKNEKLFF.